Listed here are 21 T cell receptor beta chains from one sample, sequenced in a study of T cell changes during pregnancy in multiple sclerosis. Here immunoSEQ multiplex PCR was the method, and the copy in TCRdb shows in-frame clones only, minus some. Counted here are over 75,000 clones, over 80% occurring once; the ten biggest clones make up about 3%. This sample comprised peripheral blood, obtained in the first trimester of pregnancy. These TCRs come from a female donor with multiple sclerosis, enrolled in a pregnancy study.

The genes are TRBV25-1 and TRBJ2-1; TRBD2 is a possible D gene (5 bases). Germline assignment: CDR1 MGHDK and CDR2 SYGVNS. The CDR3 is made up of 14 amino acids. V lost 1 base and J 3 bases, leaving 7 bases between the germline ends. CDR3 sequence reads: CASSESGFYNEQFF. The CDR3 DNA is TGTGCCAGCAGTGAATCGGGGTTCTACAATGAGCAGTTCTTC. Filled out from reference TRBV25-1 and TRBJ2-1, the complete variable domain reads EADIYQTPRYLVIGTGKKITLECSQTMGHDKMYWYQQDPGMELHLIHYSYGVNSTEKGDLSSESTVSRIRTEHFPLTLESARPSHTSQYLCASSESGFYNEQFFGPGTRLTVL.

The rearrangement uses TRBV9 and TRBJ2-1; TRBD2 agrees at 8 bases. The ends lost 3 bases at V and 0 bases at J; junction bases unmatched: 8. This CDR3 has 17 residues. Germline-derived CDR1 and CDR2 are SGDLS and YYNGEE. CDR3 protein: CASSAYSGTSSYNEQFF. CDR3 DNA: TGTGCCAGCAGCGCCTATAGCGGGACGAGCTCCTACAATGAGCAGTTCTTC. The full variable domain, with the rest looked up from reference TRBV9 and TRBJ2-1, is DSGVTQTPKHLITATGQRVTLRCSPRSGDLSVYWYQQSLDQGLQFLIQYYNGEERAKGNILERFSAQQFPDLHSELNLSSLELGDSALYFCASSAYSGTSSYNEQFFGPGTRLTVL.

The CDR3 loop reads CASSLFRGRETQYF. The DNA for the CDR3 is TGTGCCAGCAGCTTATTCAGGGGACGGGAGACCCAGTACTTC. V and J are TRBV7-8 and TRBJ2-5, with a possible D match to TRBD1 (6 bases). The CDR3 runs 14 residues. V lost 2 bases to trimming and J lost 5 bases, with 12 bases between them. Germline V CDR1 and CDR2: SGHVS, FQNEAQ.

The chain recombines TRBV20-1 with TRBJ2-2; D gene uncertain. The CDR3 loop spans 11 amino acids. CDR1 and CDR2 (germline): DFQATT, SNEGSKA (reference sequence). The CDR3 is CRAPNNGELFF. The CDR3 nucleotides read TGCAGGGCCCCCAATAACGGGGAGCTGTTTTTT.

This clone turned up a few times. The V and J genes are TRBV19 and TRBJ2-3; 9 positions agree with TRBD2. CDR3 length: 18 amino acids. V was clipped by 7 bases and J by 4 bases; unmatched bases: 18. Germline lookup yields CDR1 LNHDA and CDR2 SQIVND (reference sequence). For the CDR3, the DNA is TGTGCCAGTAATCCAACCCGGGCGGGAGGGAGGGCCTCAGATACGCAGTATTTT. This sequence encodes CASNPTRAGGRASDTQYF.

V is TRBV6-4 and J is TRBJ2-7, with TRBD1 as a possible D gene (5 bases). CDR3 length: 14 amino acids. Between the trimmed V and J ends, which lost 5 bases and 0 bases, there was a span of 11 bases. Per germline, CDR1 MRHNA and CDR2 SNTAGT. CDR3 in amino acids: CASSPDSRSYEQYF. The CDR3 DNA follows: TGTGCCAGCAGTCCTGACAGTCGCTCCTACGAGCAGTACTTC.

This clone occurred a few times. The rearrangement uses TRBV4-1 and TRBJ1-5; 9 bases line up with TRBD1. V was pared by 3 bases and J by 5 bases, with 20 bases of the junction left unmatched. Germline values: CDR1 MGHRA, CDR2 YSYEKL. This CDR3 comprises 20 residues. The CDR3 reads CASSHAQPGQGIKLDQPQHF. The DNA for the CDR3 is TGCGCCAGCAGCCACGCCCAACCGGGACAGGGAATTAAATTAGATCAGCCCCAGCATTTT.

V and J are TRBV7-2 and TRBJ1-2; D possibly corresponds to TRBD1 (6 bases). This CDR3 region has 13 residues. V was trimmed by 2 bases and J by 4 bases, leaving 8 bases between them. Looked up from germline, CDR1 is SGHTA and CDR2 is FQGNSA. The CDR3 bases are TGTGCCAGCAGCTTACCCAGGGGCTATGGCTACACCTTC. Amino acid sequence: CASSLPRGYGYTF.

The chain employs TRBV4-1 and TRBJ2-3, with D unclear. The CDR3 contains 16 residues. V gave up 1 base and J gave up 1 base, with 12 bases separating them. Per germline, CDR1 MGHRA and CDR2 YSYEKL. CDR3 sequence: CASSQAGSLGTDTQYF. DNA of the CDR3: TGCGCCAGCAGCCAAGCGGGTAGCCTCGGCACAGATACGCAGTATTTT.

The chain has TRBV5-1 and TRBJ2-2; TRBD1 matches 7 bases. V lost 2 bases, J lost 7 bases, and 8 bases stayed unmatched. In germline, CDR1 is SGHRS, CDR2 YFSETQ. The CDR3 is 15 amino acids. DNA for the CDR3: TGCGCCAGCAGCTTAGGGAGACAGGGCGGCGGGGAGCTGTTTTTT. It is translated as CASSLGRQGGGELFF. The full variable domain, completed using reference TRBV5-1 and TRBJ2-2, is KAGVTQTPRYLIKTRGQQVTLSCSPISGHRSVSWYQQTPGQGLQFLFEYFSETQRNKGNFPGRFSGRQFSNSRSEMNVSTLELGDSALYLCASSLGRQGGGELFFGEGSRLTVL.

This chain links TRBV28 with TRBJ2-7; 7 nucleotides match TRBD1. The ends lost 6 bases at V and 2 bases at J; junction bases unmatched: 4. The CDR3 length is 13 residues. From germline, CDR1 is MDHEN and CDR2 SYDVKM. Here the CDR3 reads CASRRTGAYEQYF. The CDR3 region has the DNA TGTGCCAGCAGACGTACAGGGGCCTACGAGCAGTACTTC.

This chain uses TRBV5-4 with TRBJ2-5; D gene uncertain. This CDR3 comprises 14 residues. Between the trimmed V and J ends, which lost 2 bases and 4 bases, there was a span of 12 bases. Germline V lookup: CDR1 SGHNT, CDR2 YYREEE (reference sequence). The DNA of the CDR3 is TGTGCCAGCAGCTTTGCTAGGATGGGAGAGACCCAGTACTTC. Amino acid sequence: CASSFARMGETQYF.

The chain joins TRBV4-3 to TRBJ2-2; the match to TRBD2 covers 9 bases. V lost 4 bases and J lost 7; bases outside the gene matches: 13. The CDR3 has 17 residues. Germline V gene lookup returns CDR1 LGHNA and CDR2 YSLEER. The CDR3 spells CASSRMFAGGPSGELFF. In DNA form, the CDR3 reads TGCGCCAGCAGCCGCATGTTTGCGGGAGGGCCCAGCGGGGAGCTGTTTTTT.

The chain employs TRBV4-3 and TRBJ2-7, with TRBD1 identical over 8 bases. The length of the CDR3 is 15 residues. With 2 bases clipped from V and 3 bases from J, the junction kept 6 bases outside the gene matches. Germline V gene sequence: CDR1 LGHNA, CDR2 YSLEER. The CDR3: CASSQSQGVGYEQYF. In DNA form, the CDR3 reads TGCGCCAGCAGCCAATCACAGGGGGTGGGCTACGAGCAGTACTTC.

The genes are TRBV30 and TRBJ2-7; D call uncertain. CDR3 size: 13 residues. Looked up from germline, CDR1 is GTSNPN and CDR2 is SVGIG (reference sequence). Trimming left V 0 bases short and J 9 bases short, with 15 bases between. CDR3: CAWSVKSPLGQYF. DNA for the CDR3: TGTGCCTGGAGTGTAAAGAGCCCGCTAGGGCAGTACTTC. Looking up the rest from reference TRBV30 and TRBJ2-7 gives the full variable domain: SQTIHQWPATLVQPVGSPLSLECTVEGTSNPNLYWYRQAAGRGLQLLFYSVGIGQISSEVPQNLSASRPQDRQFILSSKKLLLSDSGFYLCAWSVKSPLGQYFGPGTRLTVT.

The table lists this clone with a count of one. CDR3 sequence: CASSLSRQGREQYF. CDR3 sequence (DNA): TGTGCCAGCAGTTTATCCCGACAGGGGAGGGAGCAGTACTTC. The chain employs TRBV27 and TRBJ2-7, with 8 nucleotides matching TRBD1. The V gene end was trimmed by 0 bases and the J gene end by 7 bases; junction bases not matched to a gene: 5. Germline lookup yields CDR1 MNHEY and CDR2 SMNVEV (reference sequence). This CDR3 has 14 amino acids.

The rearrangement joins TRBV9 to TRBJ2-1, with D perhaps matching TRBD2 (6 bases). In germline, CDR1 is SGDLS, CDR2 YYNGEE. Trimming took 2 bases from V and 6 from J, leaving 15 bases between them. The CDR3 runs 15 residues. The CDR3 DNA sequence: TGTGCCAGCAGCGTTCAGGGACTGGGGAGCAATGAGCAGTTCTTC. Translation gives CASSVQGLGSNEQFF.

This chain connects TRBV25-1 to TRBJ2-2; no reliable D call. Germline V CDR1 and CDR2: MGHDK, SYGVNS. The CDR3 is 14 amino acids. Trimming removed 4 bases from V and 1 base from J, with 7 bases in between. CDR3 sequence: CASSALQNTGELFF. The CDR3 DNA reads TGTGCCAGCAGTGCACTGCAGAACACCGGGGAGCTGTTTTTT.

The chain links TRBV7-6 to TRBJ2-7; 9 positions agree with TRBD2. V was pared by 0 bases and J by 3 bases, with 0 bases of the junction left unmatched. The CDR3 consists of 14 residues. The germline V gene has CDR1 SGHVS and CDR2 FNYEAQ. In nucleotides, the CDR3 is TGTGCCAGCAGCTTAGCACTAGCGGGCTACGAGCAGTACTTC. Translating gives CASSLALAGYEQYF.

V is TRBV7-2 and J is TRBJ2-7, with 16 bases matching TRBD2. The J segment lost 7 bases and the V segment lost 1 base, leaving 7 bases of the junction unmatched. The CDR3 runs to 17 residues. CDR1 is SGHTA and CDR2 is FQGNSA in the germline V gene. CDR3 coding DNA: TGTGCCAGCAGCTTAGACCCCGGGACTAGCGGGAGGGGAGAGCAGTACTTC. It codes for CASSLDPGTSGRGEQYF.

The CDR3 bases are TGTGCCAGTAGTATTGGAGGGAGAGTACTCAATGAGCAGTTCTTC. Residues: CASSIGGRVLNEQFF. The chain joins TRBV19 to TRBJ2-1, with D possibly matching TRBD2 (6 bases). V was shortened by 3 bases and J by 6 bases, with 15 bases between the two germline ends. This CDR3 is built from 15 residues. Per the germline V gene, CDR1 is LNHDA and CDR2 is SQIVND (reference sequence).